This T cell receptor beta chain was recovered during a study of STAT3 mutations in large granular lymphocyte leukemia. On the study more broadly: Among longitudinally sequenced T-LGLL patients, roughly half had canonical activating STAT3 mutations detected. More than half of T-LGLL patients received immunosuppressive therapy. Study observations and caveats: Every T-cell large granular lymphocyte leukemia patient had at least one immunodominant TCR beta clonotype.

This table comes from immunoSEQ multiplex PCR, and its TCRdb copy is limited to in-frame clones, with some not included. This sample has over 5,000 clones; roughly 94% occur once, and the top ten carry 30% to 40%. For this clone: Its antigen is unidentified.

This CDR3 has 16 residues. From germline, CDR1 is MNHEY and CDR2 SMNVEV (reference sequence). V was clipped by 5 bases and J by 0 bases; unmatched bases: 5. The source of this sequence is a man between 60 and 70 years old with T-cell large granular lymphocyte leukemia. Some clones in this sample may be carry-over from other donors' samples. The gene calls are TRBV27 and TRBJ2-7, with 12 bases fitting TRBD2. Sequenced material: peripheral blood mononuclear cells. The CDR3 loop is CASSTGLAGRSYEQYF. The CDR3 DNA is TGTGCCAGCAGTACAGGACTAGCGGGACGCTCCTACGAGCAGTACTTC.